Each of the 5 T cell receptor beta chains below was sequenced from the same sample in a study of blood T cell repertoires in COVID-19 (dated by TCRdb to 2020 to 2022). Libraries were made using the immunoSEQ multiplex PCR assay. TCRdb carries this immuneACCESS record with in-frame sequences only. Its versions omit some clonotypes, under half of them owing to an unresolved V gene in the studies checked, with the rest unexplained. In this sample the table shows 310,000 or so clones, around 87% of which occur a single time. The ten largest clones capture 1% of the sample. Sequenced input: peripheral blood. The origin of the receptors is a middle-aged man with active or convalescent COVID-19.

This chain connects TRBV2 to TRBJ2-1, with D uncertain. The CDR3 totals 12 residues. With 5 bases removed from V and 5 bases from J, the gap between germline ends came to 7 bases. CDR1 and CDR2 (germline): SNHLY, FYNNEI. CDR3 sequence: CASSRRDNEQFF. DNA for the CDR3: TGTGCCAGCAGTCGACGGGACAATGAGCAGTTCTTC. The entire variable domain, with the rest obtained from reference TRBV2 and TRBJ2-1, is as follows: EPEVTQTPSHQVTQMGQEVILRCVPISNHLYFYWYRQILGQKVEFLVSFYNNEISEKSEIFDDQFSVERPDGSNFTLKIRSTKLEDSAMYFCASSRRDNEQFFGPGTRLTVL.

V and J are TRBV5-4 and TRBJ2-3, with a possible D match to TRBD2 (6 bases). Germline-derived CDR1 and CDR2 are SGHNT and YYREEE (reference sequence). Trimming left V 4 bases short and J 1 base short, with 13 bases between. The CDR3 runs 15 residues. CDR3 amino acids: CASSLAGLGTDTQYF. CDR3 bases: TGTGCCAGCAGCCTCGCGGGGCTCGGCACAGATACGCAGTATTTT.

The genes are TRBV19 and TRBJ2-2; maybe TRBD2 (5 bases). The CDR3 covers 14 residues. Trimming cost V 5 bases and J 5 bases, with 12 bases left between them. Germline V gene sequence: CDR1 LNHDA, CDR2 SQIVND (reference sequence). The chain's CDR3 is CASSAGGVTGELFF. As DNA, the CDR3 is TGTGCCAGTAGTGCGGGTGGGGTTACCGGGGAGCTGTTTTTT.

The V and J genes are TRBV5-1 and TRBJ1-4; possible D gene TRBD1, 5 bases. The CDR3 is made up of 18 amino acids. V was shortened by 3 bases and J by 2 bases, with 20 bases between the two germline ends. CDR1 and CDR2 from the germline V gene are SGHRS and YFSETQ. CDR3 nucleotides: TGCGCCAGCAGCTCCTCAGGGTCATTCGGCTCCACTAATGAAAAACTGTTTTTT. Residues: CASSSSGSFGSTNEKLFF.

The gene calls are TRBV24-1 and TRBJ2-5; D might be TRBD1 (6 bases). The CDR3 is 15 residues long. V lost 2 bases, J lost 4 bases, and 13 bases lay in between. Germline V gene lookup returns CDR1 KGHDR and CDR2 SFDVKD. The CDR3 DNA reads as TGTGCCACCAGTGATTATATGGGGGCTGGAGAGACCCAGTACTTC. It encodes CATSDYMGAGETQYF.